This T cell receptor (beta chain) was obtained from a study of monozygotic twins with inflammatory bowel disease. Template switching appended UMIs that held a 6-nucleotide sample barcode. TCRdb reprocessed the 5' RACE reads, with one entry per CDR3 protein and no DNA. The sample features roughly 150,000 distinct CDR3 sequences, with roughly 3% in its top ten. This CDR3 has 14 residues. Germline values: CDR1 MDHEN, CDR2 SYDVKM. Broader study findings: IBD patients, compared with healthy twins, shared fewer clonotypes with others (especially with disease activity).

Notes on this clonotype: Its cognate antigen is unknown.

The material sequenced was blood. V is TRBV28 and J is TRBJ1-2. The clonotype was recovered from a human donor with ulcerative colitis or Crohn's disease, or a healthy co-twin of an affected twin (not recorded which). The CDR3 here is CATEGLPTNYGYTF.